The T cell receptor (beta chain) under discussion was sequenced for a study of T cells after yellow fever vaccination. Study outcomes and limitations: The study found a weaker secondary response that peaked faster, day 5 versus 15. A large majority of primary-vaccination clones showed up again after the booster (96% CD4, around 90% CD8).

The table lists this clonotype with many counts. Its antigen is unidentified. This CDR3 comprises 12 residues. Looked up from germline, CDR1 is DFQATT and CDR2 is SNEGSKA (reference sequence). The V end was cut by 4 bases, the J end by 1 base, with 7 bases between. UMIs were added to TCR cDNA along with a universal primer site when it was made by 5'RACE template switching. One entry per CDR3 protein, called by TCRdb with MiXCR from the 5' RACE reads. In the table there are some 260,000 distinct CDR3 sequences, roughly 5% of which are singletons. The genes are TRBV20-1 and TRBJ1-1; D is unresolved. This TCR came from a man aged 18 to 30 who received the YFV17D yellow fever vaccine. The sample was CD4+ T cells sorted from PBMCs, taken on the day of the yellow fever booster vaccination. CDR3 sequence: CSAIQPNTEAFF. The CDR3 nucleotides are TGCAGTGCTATCCAGCCGAACACTGAAGCTTTCTTT.